This TCR beta chain was obtained from a study of T cell changes during pregnancy in multiple sclerosis. This CDR3 is 13 amino acids long. Germline CDR1 SGHDT, CDR2 YYEEEE. V lost 6 bases and J 6 bases, leaving 15 bases between the germline ends. This clone is a singleton in its sample. Profiled with immunoSEQ multiplex PCR; TCRdb holds only in-frame clones, not every one. The sample consists of fewer than 55,000 clones, 80% to 95% of them appearing once. The chain couples TRBV5-6 to TRBJ1-1; D perhaps matches TRBD1 (6 bases). The clonotype was recovered from a female donor with multiple sclerosis, enrolled in a pregnancy study. Sequencing used CD4+ T cells from peripheral blood mononuclear cells, obtained in the third trimester of pregnancy. As DNA, the CDR3 is TGTGCCAGCAACTGGGGGGGGCGACCTGAAGCTTTCTTT. Protein product: CASNWGGRPEAFF.